Described below is a single T cell receptor (beta chain) sequence and its context. Its cognate antigen is unknown. The sample originates from a study of shared clonotypes between healthy human individuals. Study-level results: Researchers sampled blood only, noting tissue repertoires likely differ. Clonotype sharing across four donors was observed for around 4.8% of naive CD4 clonotypes.

This CDR3 spans 16 amino acids. Germline assignment: CDR1 MNHEY and CDR2 SMNVEV (reference sequence). V lost 2 bases, J lost 0 bases, and 3 bases stayed unmatched. Original methodology: Quality scores were absent from the junction-only immunoSEQ sequences, so filtering differed. Sequenced by immunoSEQ multiplex PCR; TCRdb stores in-frame clones only, minus some. That table gives V, J and clone size, and the DNA gave D and trimming. The profile covers under 2,000,000 clones, with less than 95% appearing a single time and more than 0.9% taken by the ten largest. It was CD45RO-negative cells, positively selected for CCR7, that made up naive CD8 cells, with terminally differentiated effector memory CD45RA+ cells excluded. The donors were adults (healthy and HIV-negative) with no recent acute infections or vaccinations.

Sequencing was done on a sample of naive CD8+ T cells sorted from blood. This TCR derives from a man aged 18-30 years in good health. The genes are TRBV27 and TRBJ2-2; TRBD2 agrees at 7 bases. The CDR3 bases are TGTGCCAGCAGTTTAATTCTAGCGGCGAACACCGGGGAGCTGTTTTTT. Translation gives CASSLILAANTGELFF.